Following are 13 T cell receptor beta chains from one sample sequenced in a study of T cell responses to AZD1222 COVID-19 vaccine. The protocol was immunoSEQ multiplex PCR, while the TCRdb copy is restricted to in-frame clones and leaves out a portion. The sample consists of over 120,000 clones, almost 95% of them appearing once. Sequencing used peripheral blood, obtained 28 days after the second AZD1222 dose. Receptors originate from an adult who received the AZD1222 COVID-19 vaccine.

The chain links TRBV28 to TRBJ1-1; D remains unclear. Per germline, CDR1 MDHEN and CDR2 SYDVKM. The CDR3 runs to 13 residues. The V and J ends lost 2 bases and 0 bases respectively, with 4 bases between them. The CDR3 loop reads CASSLRMNTEAFF. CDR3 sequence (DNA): TGTGCCAGCAGTTTACGAATGAACACTGAAGCTTTCTTT.

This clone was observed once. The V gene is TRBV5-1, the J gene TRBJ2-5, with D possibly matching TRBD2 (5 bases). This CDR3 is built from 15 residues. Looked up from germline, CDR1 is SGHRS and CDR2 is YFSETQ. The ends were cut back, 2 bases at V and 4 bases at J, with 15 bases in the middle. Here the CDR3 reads CASSFGGSRGETQYF. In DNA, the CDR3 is TGCGCCAGCAGCTTTGGTGGGTCTCGGGGAGAGACCCAGTACTTC.

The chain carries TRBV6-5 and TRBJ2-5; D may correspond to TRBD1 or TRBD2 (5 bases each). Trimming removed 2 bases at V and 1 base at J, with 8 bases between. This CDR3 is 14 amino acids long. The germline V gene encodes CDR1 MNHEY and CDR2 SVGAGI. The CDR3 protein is CASSYRGRQETQYF. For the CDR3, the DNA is TGTGCCAGCAGTTACAGGGGACGCCAAGAGACCCAGTACTTC.

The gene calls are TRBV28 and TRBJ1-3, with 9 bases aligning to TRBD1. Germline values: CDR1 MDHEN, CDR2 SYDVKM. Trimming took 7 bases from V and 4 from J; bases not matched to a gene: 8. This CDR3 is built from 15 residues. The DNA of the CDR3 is TGTGCCAGCAATACAGGGGGCGCAGGGGGAAACACCATATATTTT. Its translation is CASNTGGAGGNTIYF. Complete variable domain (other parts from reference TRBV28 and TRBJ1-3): DVKVTQSSRYLVKRTGEKVFLECVQDMDHENMFWYRQDPGLGLRLIYFSYDVKMKEKGDIPEGYSVSREKKERFSLILESASTNQTSMYLCASNTGGAGGNTIYFGEGSWLTVV.

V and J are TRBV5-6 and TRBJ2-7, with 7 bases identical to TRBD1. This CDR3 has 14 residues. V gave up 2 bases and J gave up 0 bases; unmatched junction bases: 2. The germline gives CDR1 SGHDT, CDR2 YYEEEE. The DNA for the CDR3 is TGTGCCAGCAGCTTTGGGACAGTCTCCTACGAGCAGTACTTC. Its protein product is CASSFGTVSYEQYF.

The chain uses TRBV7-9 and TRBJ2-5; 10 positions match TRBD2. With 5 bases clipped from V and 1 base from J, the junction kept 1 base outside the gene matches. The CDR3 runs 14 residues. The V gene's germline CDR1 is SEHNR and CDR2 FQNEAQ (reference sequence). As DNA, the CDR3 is TGTGCCAGCAGCCGGACTAGCGGCCAAGAGACCCAGTACTTC. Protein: CASSRTSGQETQYF.

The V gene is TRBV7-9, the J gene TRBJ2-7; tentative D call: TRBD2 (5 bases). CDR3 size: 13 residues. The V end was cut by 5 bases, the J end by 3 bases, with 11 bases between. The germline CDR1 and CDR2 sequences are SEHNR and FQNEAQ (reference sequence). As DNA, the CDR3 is TGTGCCAGCAGCGACTCCGGGAACTACGAGCAGTACTTC. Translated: CASSDSGNYEQYF.

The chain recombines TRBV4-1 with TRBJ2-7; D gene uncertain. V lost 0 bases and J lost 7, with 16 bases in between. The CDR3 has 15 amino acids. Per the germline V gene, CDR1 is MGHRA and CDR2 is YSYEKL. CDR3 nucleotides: TGCGCCAGCAGCCAAGAAGAACTATCTCCGGAGGAGCAGTACTTC. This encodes CASSQEELSPEEQYF.

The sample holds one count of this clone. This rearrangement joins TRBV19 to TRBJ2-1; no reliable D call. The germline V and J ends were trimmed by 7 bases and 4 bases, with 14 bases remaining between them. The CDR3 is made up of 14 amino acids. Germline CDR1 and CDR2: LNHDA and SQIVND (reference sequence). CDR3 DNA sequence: TGTGCCAGTAAAAATAGGTGGGCGTACAATGAGCAGTTCTTC. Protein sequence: CASKNRWAYNEQFF.

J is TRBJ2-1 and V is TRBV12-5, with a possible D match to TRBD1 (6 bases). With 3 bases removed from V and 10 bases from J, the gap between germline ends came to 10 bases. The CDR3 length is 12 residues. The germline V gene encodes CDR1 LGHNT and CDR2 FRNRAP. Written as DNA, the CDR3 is TGTGCTAGTGGTTTTAAGGGGGACGAGCAGTTCTTC. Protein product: CASGFKGDEQFF. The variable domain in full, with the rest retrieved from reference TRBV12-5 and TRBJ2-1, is DARVTQTPRHKVTEMGQEVTMRCQPILGHNTVFWYRQTMMQGLELLAYFRNRAPLDDSGMPKDRFSAEMPDATLATLKIQPSEPRDSAVYFCASGFKGDEQFFGPGTRLTVL.

The CDR3 reads CASSITGMSSYEQYF. CDR3 in DNA: TGTGCCAGTAGTATCACAGGGATGAGCTCCTACGAGCAGTACTTC. This chain connects TRBV19 to TRBJ2-7, with D possibly TRBD1 on 6 matching bases. Germline V gene sequence: CDR1 LNHDA, CDR2 SQIVND (reference sequence). CDR3 size: 15 residues. Between the trimmed V and J ends, which lost 3 bases and 0 bases, there was a span of 12 bases.

The CDR3, as DNA: TGTGCCACCAGTGGTAACCGCCAGGGCAGAAGCACAGATACGCAGTATTTT. Amino acids: CATSGNRQGRSTDTQYF. The chain is built from TRBV24-1 and TRBJ2-3; weak D call: TRBD1 (5 bases). The ends were cut back, 5 bases at V and 0 bases at J, with 17 bases in the middle. Germline CDR1 and CDR2: KGHDR and SFDVKD. The CDR3 has 17 residues.

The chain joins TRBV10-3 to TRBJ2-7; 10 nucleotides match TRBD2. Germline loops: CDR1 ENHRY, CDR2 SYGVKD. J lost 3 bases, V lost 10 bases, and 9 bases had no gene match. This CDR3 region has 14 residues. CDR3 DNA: TGTGCCAGCCAGTCGATAGCGGGAGGCTACGAGCAGTACTTC. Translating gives CASQSIAGGYEQYF.